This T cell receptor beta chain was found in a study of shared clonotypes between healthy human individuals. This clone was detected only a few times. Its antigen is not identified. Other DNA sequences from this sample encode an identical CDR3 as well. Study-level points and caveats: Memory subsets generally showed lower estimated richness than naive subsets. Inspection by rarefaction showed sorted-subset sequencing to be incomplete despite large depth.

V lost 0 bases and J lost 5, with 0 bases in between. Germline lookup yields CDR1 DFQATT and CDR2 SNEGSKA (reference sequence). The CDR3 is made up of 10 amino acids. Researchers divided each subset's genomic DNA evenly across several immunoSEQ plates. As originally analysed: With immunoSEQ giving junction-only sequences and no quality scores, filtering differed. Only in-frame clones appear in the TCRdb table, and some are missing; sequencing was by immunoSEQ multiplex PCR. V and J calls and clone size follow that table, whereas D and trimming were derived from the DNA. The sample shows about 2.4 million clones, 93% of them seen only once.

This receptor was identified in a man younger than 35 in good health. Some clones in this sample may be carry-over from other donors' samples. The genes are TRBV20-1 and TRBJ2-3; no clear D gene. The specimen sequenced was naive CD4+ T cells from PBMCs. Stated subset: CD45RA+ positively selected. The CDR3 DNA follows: TGCAGTGCTAGAGAAGATACGCAGTATTTT. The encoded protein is CSAREDTQYF.